This is a list of T cell receptor beta chains from one sample in a study of human T cells and chemical hapten exposure. TCRdb reprocessed the RACE reads via MiXCR and lists one record per CDR3 protein. The profile shows just over 70,000 distinct CDR3 sequences, around 10% of them singletons. The sequences come from whole blood, collected in connection with sensitization to the hapten diphenylcyclopropenone (DPC). The receptors were gathered from a woman aged 45-59 years with alopecia areata. Some clones in this sample may be carry-over from other donors' samples. Both conserved end residues are part of each CDR3. Fields, in order: J gene, V gene, D gene, clone size, CDR3 DNA, CDR3 protein. The D gene is left open where the match is weak. Clone size is given for some rows only: seen once, a few or many times, or a class if the clone is expanded.

j_gene: TRBJ1-2; v_gene: TRBV7-9; d_gene: TRBD1; abundance: few; CDR3nt: TGTGCCAGCAGCCCGGGACAGGGTGGCTATGGCTACACCTTC; CDR3aa: CASSPGQGGYGYTF
j_gene: TRBJ2-7; v_gene: TRBV11-2; d_gene: TRBD1; abundance: few; CDR3nt: TGTGCCAGCAGCTTAGGCGTGACAGGGGCGATCTACGAGCAGTACTTC; CDR3aa: CASSLGVTGAIYEQYF
j_gene: TRBJ1-1; v_gene: TRBV28; d_gene: .; abundance: many; CDR3nt: TGTGCCAGCAGTTTATTGACCACTGAAGCTTTCTTT; CDR3aa: CASSLLTTEAFF
j_gene: TRBJ2-1; v_gene: TRBV27; d_gene: TRBD1; abundance: .; CDR3nt: TGTGCCAGCAAACTGGGACAGGGTCCAGAATTTGAGCAGTTCTTC; CDR3aa: CASKLGQGPEFEQFF
j_gene: TRBJ2-6; v_gene: TRBV21-1; d_gene: .; abundance: many; CDR3nt: TGTGCCAGCAGCGAACGGACAGACTCTGGGGCCAACGTCCTGACTTTC; CDR3aa: CASSERTDSGANVLTF
j_gene: TRBJ2-1; v_gene: TRBV7-6; d_gene: .; abundance: many; CDR3nt: TGTGCCAGCAGCTTAGTGCTTCTAGGCACAGGCAATGAGCAGTTCTTC; CDR3aa: CASSLVLLGTGNEQFF
j_gene: TRBJ2-3; v_gene: TRBV21-1; d_gene: .; abundance: .; CDR3nt: TGTGCCAGCAGCAAGGAGTTGGAGCGGGAGGGCCACCTCCCCTGCACAGATACGCAGTATTTT; CDR3aa: CASSKELEREGHLPCTDTQYF
j_gene: TRBJ2-1; v_gene: TRBV5-1; d_gene: TRBD1; abundance: .; CDR3nt: TGCGCCAGCAGATCCACCGGGACAGGGGCCAATGAGCAGTTCTTC; CDR3aa: CASRSTGTGANEQFF
j_gene: TRBJ1-5; v_gene: TRBV19; d_gene: TRBD1; abundance: few; CDR3nt: TGTGCCAGTAGTATTCGACAGGGAGGACATCAGCCCCAGCATTTT; CDR3aa: CASSIRQGGHQPQHF
j_gene: TRBJ2-1; v_gene: TRBV7-2; d_gene: TRBD2; abundance: many; CDR3nt: TGTGCCAGCAGCCATACCGCCCTAGCGGGAGGCGGTGAGCAGTTCTTC; CDR3aa: CASSHTALAGGGEQFF
j_gene: TRBJ1-1; v_gene: TRBV7-6; d_gene: .; abundance: few; CDR3nt: TGTGCCAGCAGACCTGGAGTCGCGGGGGGCATGAACACTGAAGCTTTCTTT; CDR3aa: CASRPGVAGGMNTEAFF